This T cell receptor (beta chain) stems from a study of Graves' ophthalmopathy and Graves' hyperthyroidism. This clonotype was seen ten or more times. This CDR3 comprises 11 residues. Looked up from germline, CDR1 is MNHNS and CDR2 is SASEGT. V lost 4 bases to trimming and J lost 13 bases; unmatched junction nucleotides: 3. Amplification of the TCR beta CDR3 regions used RNA transcripts (as template). The authors performed first-round RT-PCR with HTBI primers and then a second-round multiplex PCR. MiXCR was run by TCRdb on the multiplex PCR reads, yielding one entry per CDR3 protein. The sample includes 500,000 to 700,000 distinct CDR3 sequences, approximately 21% of them seen just once.

The sample comprised peripheral blood. The chain carries TRBV6-1 and TRBJ1-1; 10 positions match TRBD1. This clonotype originated in a woman aged 18-29 years with stable Graves' hyperthyroidism. Some clones in this sample may be carry-over from other donors' samples. The CDR3 loop is CASSGGQGNFF. In DNA, the CDR3 is TGTGCCAGCAGTGGGGGACAGGGGAATTTCTTT.